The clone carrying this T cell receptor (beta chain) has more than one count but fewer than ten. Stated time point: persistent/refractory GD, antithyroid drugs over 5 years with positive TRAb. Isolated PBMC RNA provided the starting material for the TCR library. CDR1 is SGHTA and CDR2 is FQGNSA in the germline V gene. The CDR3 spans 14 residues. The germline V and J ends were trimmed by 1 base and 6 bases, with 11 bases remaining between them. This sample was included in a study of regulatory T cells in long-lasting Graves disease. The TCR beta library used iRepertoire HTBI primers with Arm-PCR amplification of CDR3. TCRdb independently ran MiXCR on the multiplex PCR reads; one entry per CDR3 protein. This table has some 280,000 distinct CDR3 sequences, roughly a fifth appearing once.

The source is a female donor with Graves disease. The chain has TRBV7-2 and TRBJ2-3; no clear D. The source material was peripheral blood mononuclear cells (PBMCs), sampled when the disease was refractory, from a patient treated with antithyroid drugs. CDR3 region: CASSLGGSVDTQYF. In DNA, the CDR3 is TGTGCCAGCAGCTTAGGCGGCAGTGTGGATACGCAGTATTTT.